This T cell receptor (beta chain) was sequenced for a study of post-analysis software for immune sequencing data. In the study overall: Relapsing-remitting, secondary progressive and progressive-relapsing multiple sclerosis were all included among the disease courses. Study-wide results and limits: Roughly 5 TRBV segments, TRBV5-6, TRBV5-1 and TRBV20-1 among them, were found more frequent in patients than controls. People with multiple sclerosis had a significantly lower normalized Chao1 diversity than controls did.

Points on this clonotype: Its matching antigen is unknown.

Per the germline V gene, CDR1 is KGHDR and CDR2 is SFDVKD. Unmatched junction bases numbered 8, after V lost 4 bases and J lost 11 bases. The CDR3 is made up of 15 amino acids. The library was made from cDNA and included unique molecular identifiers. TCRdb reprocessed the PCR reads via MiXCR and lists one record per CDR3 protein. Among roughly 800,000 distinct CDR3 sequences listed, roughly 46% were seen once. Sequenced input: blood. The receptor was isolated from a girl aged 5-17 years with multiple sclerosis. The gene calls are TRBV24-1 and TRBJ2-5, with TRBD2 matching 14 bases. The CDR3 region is CATSDPTSGRGEQYF. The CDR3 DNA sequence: TGTGCCACCAGTGACCCGACTAGCGGGAGGGGGGAGCAGTACTTC.